Following are 5 T cell receptor beta chains from one sample sequenced in a study of T cells expressing NK-cell markers. From the 5' RACE reads, TCRdb lists one entry per CDR3 protein and no DNA. With about 380,000 distinct CDR3 sequences in the sample, the ten largest clones hold roughly 5.2%. The sample comprised blood T cells: a sorted CD56 or NKG2C T cell subset, CD4+ or CD8+ T cells, or bulk PBMC T cells (not recorded which). Receptor source: a man aged 18 to 70 in good health.

The J gene is TRBJ1-2, the V gene TRBV2; without DNA, the TCRdb call of TRBD1 cannot be checked. CDR3 length: 14 residues. The germline V gene encodes CDR1 SNHLY and CDR2 FYNNEI. CDR3 region: CASRQTVSNYGYTF. The full variable domain, in which reference TRBV2 and TRBJ1-2 provide the parts outside the CDR3, is EPEVTQTPSHQVTQMGQEVILRCVPISNHLYFYWYRQILGQKVEFLVSFYNNEISEKSEIFDDQFSVERPDGSNFTLKIRSTKLEDSAMYFCASRQTVSNYGYTFGSGTRLTVV.

V usage is TRBV20-1 and J usage is TRBJ1-1; without DNA, the TCRdb call of TRBD1 cannot be checked. The CDR3 is 12 residues long. Germline CDR1 and CDR2: DFQATT and SNEGSKA (reference sequence). The CDR3 protein is CSAEPRGTEAFF.

V and J are TRBV19 and TRBJ2-7; TCRdb's assignment of TRBD2 cannot be checked, as there is no DNA. The CDR3 consists of 15 residues. The germline V gene has CDR1 LNHDA and CDR2 SQIVND (reference sequence). CDR3 region: CASSLQRGARHEQYF.

This chain's CDR3 is CASSYSDAGTDTQYF. V and J are TRBV6-5 and TRBJ2-3. There are 15 residues in the CDR3. The V gene's germline CDR1 is MNHEY and CDR2 SVGAGI.

This chain links TRBV6-1 with TRBJ2-1; the D call from TCRdb, TRBD1, cannot be confirmed without DNA. Germline V CDR1 and CDR2: MNHNS, SASEGT. This CDR3 is built from 15 residues. CDR3 residues: CASSRNRDRSSEQFF.